The TCR beta chain under discussion was sequenced for a study of T cell responses to AZD1222 COVID-19 vaccine. General study results and limits: Repertoires were collected only later (after the peak T cell response had occurred). Unmutated variant regions are reportedly the target of nearly half of TCRs that are spike-specific.

Profiling relied on immunoSEQ multiplex PCR, and the TCRdb table lists in-frame clones only, not all of them. The sample shows over 110,000 clones, roughly 90% of them seen only once. Points on this clone: Its antigen is undetermined.

The CDR3 totals 14 residues. CDR1 is SEHNR and CDR2 is FQNEAQ in the germline V gene (reference sequence). V shed 5 bases and J shed 0 bases, with 10 bases lying between them. This specimen consisted of peripheral blood, obtained 28 days after the second AZD1222 dose. The rearrangement links TRBV7-9 to TRBJ1-2; D is possibly TRBD1 (5 bases). This sequence originates from an adult who received the AZD1222 COVID-19 vaccine. The CDR3 DNA sequence: TGTGCCAGCAGCCTCGGGACTCCTAACTATGGCTACACCTTC. Translated, it gives CASSLGTPNYGYTF.